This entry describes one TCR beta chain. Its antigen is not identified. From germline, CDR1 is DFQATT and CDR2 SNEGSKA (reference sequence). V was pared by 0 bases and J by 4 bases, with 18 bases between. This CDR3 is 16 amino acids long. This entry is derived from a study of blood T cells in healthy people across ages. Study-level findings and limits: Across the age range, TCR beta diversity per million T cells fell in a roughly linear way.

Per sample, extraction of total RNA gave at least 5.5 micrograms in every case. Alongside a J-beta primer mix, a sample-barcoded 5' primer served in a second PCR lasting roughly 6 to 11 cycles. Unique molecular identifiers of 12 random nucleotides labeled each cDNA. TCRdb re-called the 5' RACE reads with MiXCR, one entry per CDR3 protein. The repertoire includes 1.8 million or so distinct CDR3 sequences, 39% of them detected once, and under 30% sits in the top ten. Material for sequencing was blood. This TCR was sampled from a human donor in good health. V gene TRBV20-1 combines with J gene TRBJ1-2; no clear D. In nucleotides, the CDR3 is TGCAGTGCTAGAGATTGGGCGGGCGCCTACGGCTATGGCTACACCTTC. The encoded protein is CSARDWAGAYGYGYTF.